Following are 5 T cell receptor beta chains from one sample sequenced in a study of blood T cells in healthy people across ages. It was with a sample-barcoded 5' primer and a J-beta primer mix that a second PCR of roughly 6 to 12 cycles was run. TCRdb recomputed calls from the 5' RACE reads with MiXCR, one row per CDR3 protein. This table has about a million distinct CDR3 sequences, just over 50% appearing once. Input material: blood. The receptors were sampled from a woman aged 60-70 years in good health.

A few counts support this clonotype. V usage is TRBV9 and J usage is TRBJ2-3, with D tentatively TRBD1 or TRBD2 (5 bases each). Germline CDR1 and CDR2: SGDLS and YYNGEE. This CDR3 region has 12 residues. The V and J ends lost 0 bases and 8 bases respectively, with 7 bases between them. In DNA, the CDR3 is TGTGCCAGCAGCGTAGGGGACCTTACGCAGTATTTT. Encoded protein: CASSVGDLTQYF.

The chain carries TRBV9 and TRBJ2-7; D unresolved. CDR1 is SGDLS, CDR2 YYNGEE, per germline. Trimming left V 0 bases short and J 2 bases short, with 9 bases between. The CDR3 spans 14 residues. The CDR3 DNA sequence: TGTGCCAGCAGCGTAGACCGCGCTACCTACGAGCAGTACTTC. Protein product: CASSVDRATYEQYF.

The J gene is TRBJ2-7, the V gene TRBV6-2 or TRBV6-3; perhaps D is TRBD1 or TRBD2 (5 bases each). Per germline, CDR1 MNHEY and CDR2 SVGEGT. Trimming left V 2 bases short and J 6 bases short, with 8 bases between. The CDR3 is 12 amino acids. DNA for the CDR3: TGTGCCAGCAGTTACGGGACCCGCGAGCAGTACTTC. Its protein product is CASSYGTREQYF.

The gene calls are TRBV28 and TRBJ2-7; a weak D match, TRBD2 (5 bases). The J call may be incorrect, as the DNA end agrees better with TRBJ2-5. The germline gives CDR1 MDHEN, CDR2 SYDVKM. The CDR3 covers 12 residues. The CDR3 spells CATHPGKETQYF. DNA of the CDR3: TGTGCCACGCATCCGGGGAAGGAGACCCAGTACTTC.

The CDR3 is CAVGTVRISSYNSPLHF. The CDR3 bases are TGTGCCGTAGGCACGGTGCGGATAAGCTCCTATAATTCACCCCTCCACTTT. The chain carries TRBV6-1 and TRBJ1-6; D is unresolved. The CDR3 has 17 residues. Germline V CDR1 and CDR2: MNHNS, SASEGT. V lost 11 bases and J 0 bases, leaving 20 bases between the germline ends.